This TCR beta chain was documented in a study of PD-L1 blockade in urothelial cancer. Across the whole study: The analyses of blood took place 3 weeks (second dose) and 6 weeks after treatment start. General study results and limits: When measured at 3 weeks, tumor-associated blood clones expanded more in durable-benefit patients.

Germline V CDR1 and CDR2: SGHRS, YFSETQ. The junction had 5 bases not matched to a gene; V was cut back by 4 bases and J by 3 bases. The CDR3 length is 14 residues. Time point reported: pretreatment peripheral blood. This table comes from immunoSEQ multiplex PCR, and its TCRdb copy is limited to in-frame clones, with some not included. The table includes 98,000 or so clones, 90% detected once. Concerning this clone: Its antigen is unknown.

This TCR derives from a man aged 55 to 70 with urothelial cancer. The chain links TRBV5-1 to TRBJ2-3, with 7 positions matching TRBD2. Source: PBMCs, taken around atezolizumab (anti-PD-L1) treatment. CDR3 loop: CASSRLAVTDTQYF. The CDR3, as DNA: TGCGCCAGCAGCAGGCTAGCGGTTACAGATACGCAGTATTTT.